This TCR beta chain originates from a study of cytomegalovirus exposure and HLA in healthy donors. Study-wide results and limits: According to the study, around 180 TCR beta chains were cytomegalovirus-associated. The CMV antigen specificity of three CMV-associated chains was confirmed through in vitro analysis.

V lost 0 bases, J lost 4 bases, and 10 bases lay in between. This CDR3 has 14 residues. In germline, CDR1 is ENHRY, CDR2 SYGVKD. Primers included in the PCR were 60 Vbeta and 13 Jbeta primers. Sequencing used immunoSEQ multiplex PCR; TCRdb keeps in-frame clones, though not all of them. Seen in this sample are about 130,000 clones; the ten most common clones hold over 1.5%. A note on this clone: The antigen is not known.

Sequencing input: PBMCs. This chain joins TRBV10-3 and TRBJ2-7, with TRBD2 as a possible D gene (5 bases). The TCR sequence derives from a woman aged 40 to 55 in good health and CMV-seropositive. The CDR3 reads CAISESLALYEQYF. CDR3 DNA sequence: TGTGCCATCAGTGAGTCTCTAGCTTTATACGAGCAGTACTTC.